This T cell receptor (beta chain) is drawn from a study of technical replicates of blood from a handful of donors. Clones were sequenced by immunoSEQ multiplex PCR, and TCRdb holds only the in-frame ones, with some missing. There are around 57,000 clones in the sample; around 97% occur only once, and 0.15% to 0.25% lies in the top ten. Trimming took off 0 bases at V and 4 bases at J, with 22 bases between the two ends. Germline V gene data show CDR1 as SEHNR and CDR2 as FQNEAQ (reference sequence). This CDR3 contains 18 residues. V and J are TRBV7-9 and TRBJ2-7, with D tentatively TRBD2 (7 bases). This TCR was recovered from a human donor in good health. The sequenced sample consisted of T cells isolated from PBMCs. The CDR3 sequence is CASSLAGGGTTLIYEQYF. The CDR3 bases are TGTGCCAGCAGCTTAGCTGGGGGGGGCACGACCTTGATTTACGAGCAGTACTTC.